The 7 T cell receptor beta chains below were found in one sample sequenced in a study of monozygotic twins with inflammatory bowel disease (dated by TCRdb to about 2019). The library was produced with 5' RACE. Sequencer: Illumina HiSeq 2500. TCRdb reprocessed the reads, so every CDR3 protein sequence counts as one entry and DNA is not shown. This sample's table contains around 400,000 distinct CDR3 sequences. In total, the top ten clones hold 2% to 2.5% of the sample. Sequencing was carried out using blood. These receptor sequences come from a human donor with ulcerative colitis or Crohn's disease, or a healthy co-twin of an affected twin (not recorded which).

V usage is TRBV29-1 and J usage is TRBJ2-7; TCRdb's D call, TRBD1, is unchecked because there is no DNA. Germline-derived CDR1 and CDR2 are SQVTM and ANQGSEA. The CDR3 totals 13 residues. CDR3: CSATGGRRYEQYF.

V usage is TRBV6-1 and J usage is TRBJ2-7. CDR1 MNHNS and CDR2 SASEGT come from the germline V gene. The CDR3 consists of 11 residues. CDR3 loop: CATWVAAEQYF.

The CDR3: CSVGHLGDGYTF. The rearrangement links TRBV29-1 to TRBJ1-2. The CDR3 length is 12 residues. Looked up from germline, CDR1 is SQVTM and CDR2 is ANQGSEA.

V and J are TRBV5-1 and TRBJ1-2. This CDR3 region has 14 residues. The V gene's germline CDR1 is SGHRS and CDR2 YFSETQ. This chain's CDR3 is CASSLISGNYGYTF. Filled out from reference TRBV5-1 and TRBJ1-2, the complete variable domain reads KAGVTQTPRYLIKTRGQQVTLSCSPISGHRSVSWYQQTPGQGLQFLFEYFSETQRNKGNFPGRFSGRQFSNSRSEMNVSTLELGDSALYLCASSLISGNYGYTFGSGTRLTVV.

The V call is TRBV15, the J call TRBJ2-2; no DNA is available, so the TRBD1 call from TCRdb remains unchecked. The CDR3 runs to 15 residues. Looked up from germline, CDR1 is LNHNV and CDR2 is YYDKDF (reference sequence). The CDR3 region is CATSLPGQITGELFF. The variable domain in full, with the rest retrieved from reference TRBV15 and TRBJ2-2, is DAMVIQNPRYQVTQFGKPVTLSCSQTLNHNVMYWYQQKSSQAPKLLFHYYDKDFNNEADTPDNFQSRRPNTSFCFLDIRSPGLGDTAMYLCATSLPGQITGELFFGEGSRLTVL.

The chain joins TRBV10-3 to TRBJ2-7; TCRdb selects TRBD2, and the lack of DNA leaves this call unchecked. The CDR3 spans 13 residues. Germline CDR1 ENHRY, CDR2 SYGVKD. The CDR3 spells CAISRDFEYEQYF.

The CDR3 loop is CASRPWQGSGANVLTF. V and J are TRBV27 and TRBJ2-6. CDR1 is MNHEY and CDR2 is SMNVEV in the germline V gene (reference sequence). The CDR3 has 16 amino acids.